This T cell receptor (beta chain) came from a study of blood T cell repertoires in COVID-19. About the research overall: PBMCs, B-cell-depleted T cells, or T cells provided the cDNA or gDNA that made up the material.

Study processing details: Nucleated cell counts were estimated from reference gene primer amplification. Only in-frame clones appear in the TCRdb table, and some are missing; sequencing was by immunoSEQ multiplex PCR. V and J calls and clone size are given by that table; D and trimming were obtained from the DNA. The data contain some 110,000 clones, 80% to 85% of them seen just once; the ten biggest clones take up around 3.9%. The cohort comprised adults aged about 18 to 90 years residing in approximately 25 US areas. Recovered Cohort 3 donors showed two negative PCRs, clearance, or symptom resolution. The sample comprised PBMCs or T cells enriched from blood (not recorded which). The clonotype was recovered from a woman aged 30 to 39 who had recovered from COVID-19.

The CDR3 is CSVEDGRLAGTGEQFF. The CDR3 region has the DNA TGCAGCGTTGAAGATGGTAGACTAGCGGGAACGGGAGAGCAGTTCTTC. J is TRBJ2-1 and V is TRBV29-1, with 11 bases that match TRBD2. The J segment lost 10 bases and the V segment lost 0 bases, leaving 11 bases of the junction unmatched. CDR3 length: 16 amino acids. CDR1 and CDR2 (germline): SQVTM, ANQGSEA.